Listed here are 18 T cell receptor beta chains from one sample, sequenced in a study of blood T cells in healthy people across ages. Next came a second PCR, run for roughly 6 to 11 cycles, which used a sample-barcoded 5' primer along with a J-beta primer mix. TCRdb re-derived calls from the 5' RACE reads in MiXCR, one entry per CDR3 protein. The sample shows 800,000 to 950,000 distinct CDR3 sequences, under 40% of them seen only once. The specimen was blood. These receptors were taken from a man aged 18 to 29 in good health.

The chain combines TRBV4-2 with TRBJ1-1; no definite D call. Germline V gene sequence: CDR1 LGHNA, CDR2 YNFKEQ. The ends were cut back, 0 bases at V and 3 bases at J, with 5 bases in the middle. The CDR3 contains 13 residues. CDR3 DNA sequence: TGTGCCAGCAGCCAAGATACCTACACTGAAGCTTTCTTT. Its protein product is CASSQDTYTEAFF.

The genes are TRBV20-1 and TRBJ2-2, with D perhaps matching TRBD1 (5 bases). V was shortened by 6 bases and J by 1 base, with 9 bases between the two germline ends. The germline V gene encodes CDR1 DFQATT and CDR2 SNEGSKA (reference sequence). The CDR3 runs 13 residues. CDR3 residues: CSAHRRNTGELFF. The CDR3 DNA reads as TGCAGTGCACACAGGAGGAACACCGGGGAGCTGTTTTTT.

V usage is TRBV6-2 or TRBV6-3 and J usage is TRBJ1-5; TRBD1 matches 8 bases. V lost 8 bases to trimming and J lost 2 bases; unmatched junction nucleotides: 8. CDR1 is MNHEY, CDR2 SVGEGT, per germline. The CDR3 contains 15 residues. CDR3 sequence reads: CASDDRGYGNQPQHF. The CDR3 DNA sequence: TGTGCCAGCGACGACAGGGGCTATGGCAATCAGCCCCAGCATTTT.

The rearrangement joins TRBV14 to TRBJ1-6; a weak D match, TRBD1 (5 bases). Deletions cut 0 bases from V and 6 bases from J, with 12 bases between. Germline CDR1 is SGHDN and CDR2 is FVKESK. The CDR3 totals 16 residues. The CDR3 region is CASSQDLDRINSPLHF. Written as DNA, the CDR3 is TGTGCCAGCAGCCAAGACCTTGACAGAATTAATTCACCCCTCCACTTT.

The CDR3 protein is CASRHRDAMGTEETQYF. The CDR3 DNA follows: TGTGCCAGCAGGCATAGAGACGCCATGGGGACGGAAGAGACCCAGTACTTC. The chain carries TRBV12-3 or TRBV12-4 and TRBJ2-5; D assignment may be TRBD1 or TRBD2 (5 bases each). This CDR3 is built from 17 residues. V was pared by 6 bases and J by 3 bases, with 23 bases between.

This clonotype was counted at least ten times. V gene TRBV5-6 combines with J gene TRBJ1-2; D is ambiguous. V gave up 4 bases and J gave up 2 bases, with 12 bases separating them. Germline values: CDR1 SGHDT, CDR2 YYEEEE. The CDR3 covers 14 residues. The CDR3 region is CASSALPTNYGYTF. Written as DNA, the CDR3 is TGTGCCAGCAGCGCCCTTCCCACAAACTATGGCTACACCTTC. Combining the CDR3 with reference TRBV5-6 and TRBJ1-2 gives the whole variable domain DAGVTQSPTHLIKTRGQQVTLRCSPKSGHDTVSWYQQALGQGPQFIFQYYEEEERQRGNFPDRFSGHQFPNYSSELNVNALLLGDSALYLCASSALPTNYGYTFGSGTRLTVV.

This clonotype was detected many times. The chain carries TRBV10-3 and TRBJ2-3; the D is unclear. The ends were cut back, 7 bases at V and 0 bases at J, with 17 bases in the middle. CDR3 length: 16 residues. CDR1 is ENHRY, CDR2 SYGVKD, per germline. The CDR3 here is CAIKSGRTSSTDTQYF. The CDR3 DNA sequence: TGTGCCATCAAATCCGGACGGACCTCAAGCACAGATACGCAGTATTTT.

The rearrangement uses TRBV12-3 or TRBV12-4 and TRBJ1-2; 7 bases map to TRBD1. This CDR3 contains 12 residues. The trim removed 6 bases at V and 10 bases at J, leaving 8 bases unmatched. CDR3 loop: CASRFDRVDYTF. Here the CDR3 DNA reads TGTGCCAGCAGGTTCGACAGGGTCGACTACACCTTC.

As concerns this clonotype: A read error may be the cause here, since a much bigger clone is one base away. The V gene is TRBV12-3 or TRBV12-4, the J gene TRBJ2-3; no definite D call. The length of the CDR3 is 15 residues. The CDR3 DNA sequence: TGTGCCAGCGGGAAGGACGGACGGAGCACAGATATGCAGTATTTT. It codes for CASGKDGRSTDMQYF.

The chain combines TRBV7-2 with TRBJ2-2, with a weak D call TRBD2 (5 bases). V lost 5 bases, J lost 2 bases, and 12 bases lay in between. Germline-derived CDR1 and CDR2 are SGHTA and FQGNSA. CDR3 length: 15 residues. The CDR3 coding sequence is TGTGCCAGCAGCCTCGGGCCTAGCAACACCGGGGAGCTGTTTTTT. Protein product: CASSLGPSNTGELFF.

About this clonotype itself: A clone one base away is much larger, so this may be a read error. The chain links TRBV20-1 to TRBJ2-1, with D perhaps assigned TRBD1 or TRBD2 (5 bases each). The CDR3 spans 10 residues. Trimming pared 5 bases from V and 13 bases from J, leaving 12 bases between. Germline V lookup: CDR1 DFQATT, CDR2 SNEGSKA (reference sequence). For the CDR3, the DNA is TGCAGTGCTGTAGGGGAGACCCAGTTCTTC. Residues: CSAVGETQFF.

The CDR3 bases are TGTGCCAGCAGCTTAGTTACTAGCGGGCTCTCCTACGAGCAGTACTTC. Residues: CASSLVTSGLSYEQYF. The V call is TRBV7-2, the J call TRBJ2-7; 9 nucleotides align to TRBD2. With 1 base clipped from V and 0 bases from J, the junction kept 4 bases outside the gene matches. This CDR3 region has 16 residues. Germline V gene sequence: CDR1 SGHTA, CDR2 FQGNSA. Complete variable domain (other parts from reference TRBV7-2 and TRBJ2-7): GAGVSQSPSNKVTEKGKDVELRCDPISGHTALYWYRQSLGQGLEFLIYFQGNSAPDKSGLPSDRFSAERTGGSVSTLTIQRTQQEDSAVYLCASSLVTSGLSYEQYFGPGTRLTVT.

This clonotype was counted between two and nine times. This chain joins TRBV5-1 and TRBJ2-7, with D maybe TRBD1 (6 bases). Trimming left V 0 bases short and J 5 bases short, with 9 bases between. Germline values: CDR1 SGHRS, CDR2 YFSETQ. This CDR3 comprises 13 residues. CDR3 region: CASSLGQDNEQYF. CDR3 in DNA: TGCGCCAGCAGCTTGGGACAGGATAACGAGCAGTACTTC.

The J gene is TRBJ1-2, the V gene TRBV28; maybe TRBD1 (5 bases). Trimming took off 2 bases at V and 7 bases at J, with 11 bases between the two ends. The germline CDR1 and CDR2 sequences are MDHEN and SYDVKM. This CDR3 spans 13 amino acids. CDR3 nucleotide sequence: TGTGCCAGCAGTTTACCAGGAAGGGGTGGCTACACCTTC. The encoded protein is CASSLPGRGGYTF.

This clonotype was found a few times. The CDR3 coding sequence is TGCAGTGCTCCTCAGGGTAACCGGGAGCTGTTTTTT. As protein: CSAPQGNRELFF. The rearrangement links TRBV20-1 to TRBJ2-2; tentatively, D is TRBD1 (5 bases). The CDR3 totals 12 residues. V lost 5 bases, J lost 9 bases, and 13 bases lay in between. CDR1 is DFQATT and CDR2 is SNEGSKA in the germline V gene (reference sequence).

The rearrangement uses TRBV6-5 and TRBJ1-2; D is ambiguous. This CDR3 is 14 amino acids long. CDR1 MNHEY and CDR2 SVGAGI come from the germline V gene. V dropped 8 bases and J dropped 2 bases, with 15 bases sitting between them. This chain's CDR3 is CASGHRNTNYGYTF. The CDR3 DNA sequence: TGTGCCAGCGGTCATAGGAATACGAACTATGGCTACACCTTC.

This chain links TRBV7-2 with TRBJ2-1; 7 bases fit TRBD1. Germline V CDR1 and CDR2: SGHTA, FQGNSA. The CDR3 runs 14 residues. Trimming took 3 bases from V and 7 from J; bases not matched to a gene: 6. The CDR3 bases are TGTGCCAGCAGCTTGCCGACAGGGAGAAATGAGCAGTTCTTC. Amino acids: CASSLPTGRNEQFF. Full variable domain (rest looked up from reference TRBV7-2 and TRBJ2-1): GAGVSQSPSNKVTEKGKDVELRCDPISGHTALYWYRQSLGQGLEFLIYFQGNSAPDKSGLPSDRFSAERTGGSVSTLTIQRTQQEDSAVYLCASSLPTGRNEQFFGPGTRLTVL.

The genes are TRBV5-4 and TRBJ1-6; D is perhaps TRBD1 (6 bases). V gave up 4 bases and J gave up 0 bases, with 11 bases separating them. Germline lookup yields CDR1 SGHNT and CDR2 YYREEE (reference sequence). The CDR3 length is 16 residues. The DNA of the CDR3 is TGTGCCAGCAGCCCGGACAGCAGCTCCTATAATTCACCCCTCCACTTT. Amino acids: CASSPDSSSYNSPLHF.